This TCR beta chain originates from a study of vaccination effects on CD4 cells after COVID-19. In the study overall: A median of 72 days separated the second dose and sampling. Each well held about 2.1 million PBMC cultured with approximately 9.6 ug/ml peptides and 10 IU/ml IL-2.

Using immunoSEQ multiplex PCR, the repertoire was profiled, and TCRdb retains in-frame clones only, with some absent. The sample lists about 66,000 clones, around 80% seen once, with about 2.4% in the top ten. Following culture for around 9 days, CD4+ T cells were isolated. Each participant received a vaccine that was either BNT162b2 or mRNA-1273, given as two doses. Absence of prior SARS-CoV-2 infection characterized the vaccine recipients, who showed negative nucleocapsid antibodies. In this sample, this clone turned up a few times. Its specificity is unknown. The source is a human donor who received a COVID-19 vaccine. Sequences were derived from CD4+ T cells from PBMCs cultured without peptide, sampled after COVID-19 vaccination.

The CDR3 coding sequence is TGCAGCCTACCTCGTCCGGGACAGGGAGCAGCGAGCACCGGGGAGCTGTTTTTT. Translating it yields CSLPRPGQGAASTGELFF. This chain joins TRBV29-1 and TRBJ2-2; 9 nucleotides line up with TRBD1. The length of the CDR3 is 18 residues. CDR1 is SQVTM and CDR2 is ANQGSEA in the germline V gene. After removal of 8 bases from V and 4 bases from J, the junction contained 20 bases not matched to a gene.